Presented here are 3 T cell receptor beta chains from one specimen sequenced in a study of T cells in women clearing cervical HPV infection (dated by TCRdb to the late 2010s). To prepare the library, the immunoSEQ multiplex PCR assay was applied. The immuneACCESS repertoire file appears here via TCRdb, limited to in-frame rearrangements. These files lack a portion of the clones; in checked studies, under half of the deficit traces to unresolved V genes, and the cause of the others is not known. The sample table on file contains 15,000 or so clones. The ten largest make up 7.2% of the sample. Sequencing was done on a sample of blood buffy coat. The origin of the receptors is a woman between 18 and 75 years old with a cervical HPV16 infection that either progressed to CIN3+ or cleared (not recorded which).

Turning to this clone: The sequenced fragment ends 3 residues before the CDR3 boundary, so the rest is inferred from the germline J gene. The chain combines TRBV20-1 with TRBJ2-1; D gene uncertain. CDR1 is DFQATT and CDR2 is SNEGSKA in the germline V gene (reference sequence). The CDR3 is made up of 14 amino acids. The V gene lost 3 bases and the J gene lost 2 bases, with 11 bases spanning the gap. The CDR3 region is CSARSDTAYNEQFF. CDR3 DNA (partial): TGCAGTGCTAGGTCTGACACCGCCTACAATGAG.

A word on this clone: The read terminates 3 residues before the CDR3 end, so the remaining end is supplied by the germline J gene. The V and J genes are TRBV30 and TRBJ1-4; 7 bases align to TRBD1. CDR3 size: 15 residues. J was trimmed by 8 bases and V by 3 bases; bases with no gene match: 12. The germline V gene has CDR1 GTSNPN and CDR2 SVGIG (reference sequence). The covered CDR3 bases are TGTGCCTGGAGCACGGGTACAGGGGCGGGAGAAAAA. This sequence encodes CAWSTGTGAGEK. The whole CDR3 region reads CAWSTGTGAGEKLFF.

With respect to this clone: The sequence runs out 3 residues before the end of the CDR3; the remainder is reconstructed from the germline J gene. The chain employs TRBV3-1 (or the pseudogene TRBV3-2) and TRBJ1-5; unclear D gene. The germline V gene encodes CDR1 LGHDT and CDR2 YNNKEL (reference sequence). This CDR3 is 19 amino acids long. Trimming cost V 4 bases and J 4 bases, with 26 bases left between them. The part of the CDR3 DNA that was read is TGTGCCAGCAGCCTTCGAACACCTTTGACTCTTCATCGAAATCAGCCC. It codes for CASSLRTPLTLHRNQP. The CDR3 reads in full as CASSLRTPLTLHRNQPQHF.